This T cell receptor beta chain was sequenced for a study of T cells in Graves' hyperthyroidism and ophthalmopathy. This clonotype was found many times. The antigen is not known. TCR beta CDR3 region amplification was performed from RNA transcripts. RT-PCR in the first round (using the HTBI primer set) targeted the TCR CDR3. TCRdb ran MiXCR on the multiplex PCR reads and lists one entry per CDR3 protein. The sample includes 450,000 to 700,000 distinct CDR3 sequences, around 45% of them seen just once. Patients aged 18 to 65 had newly diagnosed hyperthyroidism of under 2 months' duration. Exclusion of a patient resulted from uncontrolled infection, other autoimmune disease, pregnancy or lactation. Notes on the study in general: Most thyroid clonotypes that were expanded above 0.001 also turned up in blood.

CDR3 length equals 15 residues. From germline, CDR1 is SGHDT and CDR2 YYEEEE. Trimming removed 4 bases from V and 4 bases from J, with 15 bases in between. What was sequenced was peripheral blood or thyroid tissue (not recorded which). The receptor's source is a woman aged 18-29 years with Graves' hyperthyroidism. The V gene is TRBV5-6, the J gene TRBJ1-3; TRBD1 might be the D (6 bases). CDR3 region: CASSLNRAHGNTIYF. In DNA form, the CDR3 reads TGTGCCAGCAGCCTGAACAGGGCTCACGGAAACACCATATATTTT.